The rows below give T cell receptor beta chains drawn from one sample of a study of Ad26.COV2.S vaccination and SARS-CoV-2 variants. Measured with immunoSEQ multiplex PCR; TCRdb has only the in-frame clones, and not every one. The sample carries about half a million clones, 89% recorded once. The sequencing here drew on peripheral blood, taken in a trial of Ad26.COV2.S vaccine versus placebo. Receptors were obtained from a person aged 18-65 years who received the Ad26.COV2.S COVID-19 vaccine or a placebo. Both conserved end residues are part of each CDR3. D genes are given only for firm matches. Clone size is not always given. Where it is, it says once, few, many or a class for expanded clones.

TRBV27	.	.	TRBJ2-1	TGTGCCAGCAGTTCTAAGCGGTCCTTGGTAGAGCAGTTCTTC	CASSSKRSLVEQFF
TRBV5-4	.	.	TRBJ2-3	TGTGCCAGCAGCCCCGCCGGATTGTGGGGCACAGATACGCAGTATTTT	CASSPAGLWGTDTQYF
TRBV7-2	.	.	TRBJ1-1	TGTGCCAGCAGGAAATACCGGGACACTGAAGCTTTCTTT	CASRKYRDTEAFF
TRBV11-2	.	TRBD1	TRBJ2-1	TGTGCCAGCAGCCACGGGGACAGGGAGCAGTTCTTC	CASSHGDREQFF
TRBV18	.	.	TRBJ2-5	TGTGCCAGCTCACTCGGCAGCCAAGAGACCCAGTACTTC	CASSLGSQETQYF
TRBV7-2	.	.	TRBJ2-7	TGTGCCAGCAGCTTAGCTTGGAAAGACTACGAGCAGTACTTC	CASSLAWKDYEQYF
TRBV7-2	.	.	TRBJ1-3	TGTGCCAGCAGCTTAGATCGCTCTGGAAACACCATATATTTT	CASSLDRSGNTIYF
TRBV7-9	.	.	TRBJ2-2	TGTGCCAGCAGCTTAGGGAACACCGGGGAGCTGTTTTTT	CASSLGNTGELFF
TRBV19	once	.	TRBJ2-3	TGTGCCAGTAGTAGCCGGGACTTCGCAGATACGCAGTATTTT	CASSSRDFADTQYF
TRBV18	.	TRBD1	TRBJ2-2	TGTGCCAGCTCACCAAGGGGACAGGCTGGCACCGGGGAGCTGTTTTTT	CASSPRGQAGTGELFF
TRBV11-3	.	.	TRBJ1-1	TGTGCCAGCAGCTTCCGACAGATCTTT	CASSFRQIF
TRBV6-1	.	.	TRBJ2-7	TGTGCCAGCAGTGACCCCCCCGAGCAGTACTTC	CASSDPPEQYF
TRBV6-2/TRBV6-3	.	.	TRBJ1-2	TGTGCCAGCAGTCCCGCGGGAGCAGGGACCTATGGCTACACCTTC	CASSPAGAGTYGYTF
TRBV28	.	.	TRBJ2-3	TGTGCCAGCAGTTTCCCCCCTACCTGGACTCGCACAGATACGCAGTATTTT	CASSFPPTWTRTDTQYF
TRBV9	.	TRBD2	TRBJ2-7	TGTGCCAGCAGCGTCGGGACTAGCGGCTCCTACGAGCAGTACTTC	CASSVGTSGSYEQYF
TRBV7-9	.	.	TRBJ1-2	TGTGCCAGCAGCCCGGGGGGTCAGGTGAACTATGGCTACACCTTC	CASSPGGQVNYGYTF
TRBV20-1	.	TRBD2	TRBJ2-1	TGCAGTGCTAGTTCGGTAGCGGGAACCTACAATGAGCAGTTCTTC	CSASSVAGTYNEQFF
TRBV6-1	.	TRBD1	TRBJ2-1	TGTGCCAGCAGTGAATTTTCAGGGGGTTACAATGAGCAGTTCTTC	CASSEFSGGYNEQFF
TRBV6-5	.	TRBD1	TRBJ2-7	TGTGCCAGCACCCTCCGGGACAGGTTCTACGAGCAGTACTTC	CASTLRDRFYEQYF
TRBV4-1	.	TRBD1	TRBJ1-1	TGCGCCAGCAGCCACGACCGGGGACAGGCTAACACTGAAGCTTTCTTT	CASSHDRGQANTEAFF
TRBV9	.	.	TRBJ2-7	TGTGCCAGCAGCGGGGGTAGCGGAACCTACGAGCAGTACTTC	CASSGGSGTYEQYF
TRBV19	.	TRBD1	TRBJ1-5	TGTGCCAGTAGTATGGGAACAGGGGGCGGTCAGCCCCAGCATTTT	CASSMGTGGGQPQHF
TRBV30	.	TRBD1	TRBJ1-3	TGTGCCTGGGCTCCTAGCGGGACAGGGGGAAACACCATATATTTT	CAWAPSGTGGNTIYF
TRBV6-6	.	.	TRBJ1-3	TGTGCCAGTTGTCTTACCGTCTCTGGAAACACCATATATTTT	CASCLTVSGNTIYF
TRBV10-2	.	TRBD1	TRBJ1-1	TGCGCCAGCAGTGGGGAGACAGGGCTGGACACTGAAGCTTTCTTT	CASSGETGLDTEAFF
TRBV7-3	once	.	TRBJ2-3	TGTGCCAGCAGCCGCCTCCCAGCTTCAGATACGCAGTATTTT	CASSRLPASDTQYF
TRBV29-1	once	TRBD1	TRBJ2-2	TGCAGCGTTTTTCCGGGACAGGGGTCCGGGGAGCTGTTTTTT	CSVFPGQGSGELFF
TRBV4-1	.	.	TRBJ1-5	TGCGCCAGCAGCCAAGATGTGCTGACAGTTTATAGCAATCAGCCCCAGCATTTT	CASSQDVLTVYSNQPQHF
TRBV7-9	.	TRBD1	TRBJ2-1	TGTGCCAGCAGCATGGACAGGGGTTTCCACAATGAGCAGTTCTTC	CASSMDRGFHNEQFF
TRBV15	few	.	TRBJ1-2	TGTGCCACCAGCAGCCCCATGGGAAACTATGGCTACACCTTC	CATSSPMGNYGYTF
TRBV4-2	.	.	TRBJ2-7	TGTGCCAGCAGCCAAGACCACGAGCAGTACTTC	CASSQDHEQYF
TRBV6-1	.	.	TRBJ1-5	TGTGCCAGCAGTGAAGCGGGGGCCTCCAATCAGCCCCAGCATTTT	CASSEAGASNQPQHF
TRBV12-3/TRBV12-4	.	.	TRBJ1-2	TGTGCCAGCAGTTTTATCAAGGGGAGTGGCTACACCTTC	CASSFIKGSGYTF
TRBV9	.	.	TRBJ2-6	TGTGCCAGCAGCGACGCCAACTCTGGGGCCAACGTCCTGACTTTC	CASSDANSGANVLTF
TRBV7-2	.	.	TRBJ1-2	TGTGCCAGCAGCTTAGAGCCAGGAAACTATGGCTACACCTTC	CASSLEPGNYGYTF
TRBV24-1	.	.	TRBJ2-1	TGTGCCACCAGTGATCTCCATAGCGGCAATGAGCAGTTCTTC	CATSDLHSGNEQFF
TRBV28	.	.	TRBJ2-5	TGTGCCAGCAGGTTGCGTACCCAGTACTTC	CASRLRTQYF
TRBV27	.	.	TRBJ2-7	TGTGCCAGCAGATTAGCCCTGAGCTCCTACGAGCAGTACTTC	CASRLALSSYEQYF
TRBV9	.	.	TRBJ2-3	TGTGCCAGCAGCGAGACAGAACTTTGGACAGATACGCAGTATTTT	CASSETELWTDTQYF
TRBV29-1	.	.	TRBJ1-1	TGCAGCGTTGTGGGCGCAGGTGGGTACACTGAAGCTTTCTTT	CSVVGAGGYTEAFF
TRBV5-1	.	TRBD1	TRBJ1-5	TGCGCCAGCAGCTTGGGCGTGGGACAGGGGGCGAGAGATCAGCCCCAGCATTTT	CASSLGVGQGARDQPQHF
TRBV24-1	.	TRBD1	TRBJ1-5	TGTGCCACCAGTGGGTCCAACAGGGGTAGGGAGCCCCAGCATTTT	CATSGSNRGREPQHF
TRBV27	.	.	TRBJ2-1	TGTGCCAGCAGTTTGGCGGGACCCTACAATGAGCAGTTCTTC	CASSLAGPYNEQFF
TRBV7-9	few	.	TRBJ2-7	TGTGCCAGCAGCTGGACAGCCGAGCAGTACTTC	CASSWTAEQYF
TRBV11-2	.	.	TRBJ1-2	TGTGCCAGCAGCTTAGTCGTGCCAGGCGGCGGCTACACCTTC	CASSLVVPGGGYTF
TRBV28	.	.	TRBJ2-2	TGTGCCAGCAGTTTAAGGGGGAACACCGGGGAGCTGTTTTTT	CASSLRGNTGELFF
TRBV11-1	once	.	TRBJ2-2	TGTGCCAGCAGCTTAAAGCTCAGCACCGGGGAGCTGTTTTTT	CASSLKLSTGELFF
TRBV30	.	.	TRBJ1-5	TGTGCCTGGAGTCCAGCCTCGGGCAATCAGCCCCAGCATTTT	CAWSPASGNQPQHF
TRBV30	.	TRBD1	TRBJ1-5	TGTGCCTTCACCAGGGGGGGCAATCAGCCCCAGCATTTT	CAFTRGGNQPQHF
TRBV6-5	.	.	TRBJ1-1	TGTGCCAGCAGGTCGAGGAACACTGAAGCTTTCTTT	CASRSRNTEAFF
TRBV7-9	.	.	TRBJ1-3	TGTGCCAGCAGCCCTCTTGGAAACACCATATATTTT	CASSPLGNTIYF
TRBV5-1	.	TRBD1	TRBJ1-1	TGCGCCAGCAGGCCCGGGACAGGGAACACTGAAGCTTTCTTT	CASRPGTGNTEAFF
TRBV27	.	.	TRBJ1-6	TGTGCCAGCAGCCCCCTGGGGGGAAAATATAATTCACCCCTCCACTTT	CASSPLGGKYNSPLHF
TRBV5-4	.	.	TRBJ2-1	TGTGCCAGCAGCCCAGATTGGGAATACTACAATGAGCAGTTCTTC	CASSPDWEYYNEQFF
TRBV19	.	.	TRBJ1-4	TGTGCCAGTAGTATTTATCGGGGGGAGAATGAAAAACTGTTTTTT	CASSIYRGENEKLFF
TRBV7-2	.	.	TRBJ1-2	TGTGCCAGCAGCTTCAGCCAGACGGATGGCTACACCTTC	CASSFSQTDGYTF
TRBV28	.	.	TRBJ1-5	TGTGCCAGCAGTTTGTTAGACACCTCCGATCAGCCCCAGCATTTT	CASSLLDTSDQPQHF
TRBV18	.	.	TRBJ1-3	TGTGCCAGCTCACCACCGTGGGCAGGGGCCGGAAACACCATATATTTT	CASSPPWAGAGNTIYF
TRBV5-6	.	.	TRBJ2-1	TGTGCCAGCAGCTTTTCATCGACAGAGCAGTTCTTC	CASSFSSTEQFF